The 10 T cell receptor beta chains reported below all come from one sample, sequenced in a study of regulatory T cells in long-lasting Graves disease. Documented time point: newly diagnosed GD, antithyroid drugs for less than 3 months. There was RNA extracted from PBMCs, and the TCR library was made from it. Researchers made TCR beta libraries by using iRepertoire HTBI primers and running Arm-PCR on CDR3 regions. TCRdb fed the multiplex PCR reads into MiXCR, producing one record per CDR3 protein. In the table there are over 350,000 distinct CDR3 sequences, approximately 15% of which are singletons. The data also belong to a second study, concerning T cells in Graves' hyperthyroidism and ophthalmopathy.

The sample was peripheral blood mononuclear cells (PBMCs), taken at new diagnosis, from a patient treated with antithyroid drugs. The origin of the receptors is a woman in her thirties or forties with Graves disease.

This clonotype was seen more than once but under ten times. The genes are TRBV20-1 and TRBJ2-1; 8 bases match TRBD2. The CDR3 has 14 residues. V gave up 3 bases and J gave up 7 bases; unmatched junction bases: 8. Germline V gene sequence: CDR1 DFQATT, CDR2 SNEGSKA (reference sequence). CDR3 loop: CSASTGGPGNEQFF. The CDR3 nucleotides are TGCAGTGCTAGTACGGGAGGGCCGGGAAATGAGCAGTTCTTC.

This clonotype came up a few times. CDR3: CASSYSPLGGGRAGTQYF. The DNA for the CDR3 is TGTGCCAGCAGTTACTCGCCCTTAGGGGGCGGGAGGGCGGGTACGCAGTATTTT. The gene calls are TRBV6-2 or TRBV6-3 and TRBJ2-3, with TRBD2 matching 9 bases. The V segment lost 0 bases and the J segment 8 bases; nucleotides outside the gene matches: 15. The germline V gene encodes CDR1 MNHEY and CDR2 SVGEGT. CDR3 length: 18 residues.

This clonotype was seen a few times. The chain has TRBV27 and TRBJ2-7; TRBD1 aligns across 11 bases. The V segment lost 8 bases and the J segment 6 bases; nucleotides outside the gene matches: 3. The CDR3 length is 12 residues. Germline V gives CDR1 MNHEY, CDR2 SMNVEV (reference sequence). This CDR3 reads CASGQGAGEQYF. The DNA for the CDR3 is TGTGCCAGCGGACAGGGGGCGGGCGAGCAGTACTTC.

This clonotype was recorded many times. The chain recombines TRBV28 with TRBJ2-7, with D possibly matching TRBD2 (6 bases). The CDR3 contains 15 residues. CDR1 is MDHEN and CDR2 is SYDVKM in the germline V gene. V dropped 7 bases and J dropped 6 bases, with 22 bases sitting between them. The CDR3 region is CASIINKAGFPEQYF. Here the CDR3 DNA reads TGTGCCAGCATTATAAATAAAGCGGGCTTCCCCGAGCAGTACTTC.

The table lists this clonotype with many counts. This chain uses TRBV20-1 with TRBJ2-5, with unresolved D. The CDR3 spans 14 residues. Germline V lookup: CDR1 DFQATT, CDR2 SNEGSKA (reference sequence). Trimming shortened V by 0 bases and J by 5 bases, and 13 bases separated the two germline ends. The CDR3 DNA reads TGCAGTGCTAGAGAGGCAGGCCCGGAGGAGACCCAGTACTTC. Its translation: CSAREAGPEETQYF.

Remarks on this clonotype: Being one base from a much bigger clone, this may be a read error. The chain links TRBV27 to TRBJ1-1; D is undetermined. The CDR3 totals 12 residues. CDR1 MNHEY and CDR2 SMNVEV come from the germline V gene (reference sequence). The germline V and J ends were trimmed by 8 bases and 2 bases, with 9 bases remaining between them. CDR3 region: CASGDFNTEAFF. CDR3 coding DNA: TGTGCCAGCGGGGATTTTAACACTGAAGCTTTCTTT.

This clonotype has at least ten counts. The genes are TRBV12-3 or TRBV12-4 and TRBJ1-1; no firm D call. The CDR3 loop spans 13 amino acids. V was trimmed by 5 bases and J by 5 bases, leaving 12 bases between them. DNA for the CDR3: TGTGCCAGCAGTATAGAGGCTTGGACTGAAGCTTTCTTT. Encoded protein: CASSIEAWTEAFF.

V gene TRBV2 combines with J gene TRBJ1-4, with D possibly TRBD1 on 6 matching bases. Looked up from germline, CDR1 is SNHLY and CDR2 is FYNNEI. The ends were cut back, 1 base at V and 7 bases at J, with 10 bases in the middle. The CDR3 loop spans 14 amino acids. CDR3 DNA: TGTGCCAGCAGTGAAGGCAGGGGAGGTGAAAAACTGTTTTTT. Residues: CASSEGRGGEKLFF. Full variable domain (missing parts from reference TRBV2 and TRBJ1-4): EPEVTQTPSHQVTQMGQEVILRCVPISNHLYFYWYRQILGQKVEFLVSFYNNEISEKSEIFDDQFSVERPDGSNFTLKIRSTKLEDSAMYFCASSEGRGGEKLFFGSGTQLSVL.

This clonotype occurred many times. The chain links TRBV27 to TRBJ2-3, with TRBD2 identical over 7 bases. The CDR3 sequence is 18 residues long. V trimming: 5 bases; J trimming: 6 bases; junction bases outside the gene matches: 20. Looked up from germline, CDR1 is MNHEY and CDR2 is SMNVEV (reference sequence). CDR3 nucleotides: TGTGCCAGCAGTAATTACCGGGACTACCAACGGACGAGGGATACGCAGTATTTT. Its translation: CASSNYRDYQRTRDTQYF.

V usage is TRBV29-1 and J usage is TRBJ2-1, with D perhaps TRBD2 (5 bases). The CDR3 runs to 13 residues. The germline CDR1 and CDR2 sequences are SQVTM and ANQGSEA. Trimming took off 5 bases at V and 3 bases at J, with 11 bases between the two ends. The CDR3 region has the DNA TGCAGCGTTTACGAGCGGAACTACAATGAGCAGTTCTTC. It is translated as CSVYERNYNEQFF.